This T cell receptor (beta chain) was identified in a study of cytomegalovirus exposure and HLA in healthy donors. Study at large: A prior study identified approximately 120 million unique TCR beta sequences from around 180 million T cells. HLA-typed donors were the source of some 80 million unique TCRs, which an early data release held.

Trimming left V 2 bases short and J 1 base short, with 11 bases between. CDR1 and CDR2 from the germline V gene are LGHNA and YSLEER. This CDR3 has 16 amino acids. About this clone itself: The antigen is not known.

Findings and caveats of the study: Later analysis identified a missense DCLRE1C variant that was linked to TCR beta V- and J-gene trimming.

PCR used 60 Vbeta primers and 13 Jbeta primers. Authors' analysis steps: About 11 million of 70 million to 80 million unique TCR beta chains were shared, per a later count. Repertoires were generated with immunoSEQ multiplex PCR, while TCRdb's copy carries only in-frame clones and drops some. D and trimming come from the DNA, and the V and J calls and clone size come from that table. The table gives roughly 150,000 clones; the top ten clones make up about 1.6% of it. Specimen: PBMCs. The receptor comes from a woman in her 50s in good health and CMV-seronegative. The chain joins TRBV4-3 to TRBJ2-2, with a tentative D call TRBD1 (6 bases). The CDR3 loop is CASSQNPGQNTGELFF. The CDR3 region has the DNA TGCGCCAGCAGCCAAAATCCGGGACAGAACACCGGGGAGCTGTTTTTT.